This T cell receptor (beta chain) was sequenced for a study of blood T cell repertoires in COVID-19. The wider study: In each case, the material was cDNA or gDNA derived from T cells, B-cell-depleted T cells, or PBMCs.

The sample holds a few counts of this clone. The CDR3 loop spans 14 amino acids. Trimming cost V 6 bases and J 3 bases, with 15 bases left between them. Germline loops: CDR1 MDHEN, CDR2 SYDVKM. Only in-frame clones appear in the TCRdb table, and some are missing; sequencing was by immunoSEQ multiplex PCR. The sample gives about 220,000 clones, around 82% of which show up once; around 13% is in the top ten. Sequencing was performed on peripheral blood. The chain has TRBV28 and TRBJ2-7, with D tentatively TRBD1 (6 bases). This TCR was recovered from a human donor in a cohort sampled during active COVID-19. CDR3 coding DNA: TGTGCCAGCAGCCTGACAGGAAGATACTACGAGCAGTACTTC. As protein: CASSLTGRYYEQYF.